These 27 T cell receptor beta chains were sequenced from one sample in a study of T cell clonality in common variable immunodeficiency. Measured with immunoSEQ multiplex PCR; TCRdb has only the in-frame clones, and not every one. Sampling found 40,000 to 65,000 clones, none seen once. Sequenced input: peripheral blood mononuclear cells. These receptor sequences come from a person aged 18-70 years in good health.

In the case of this clone: The sequence runs out 3 residues before the end of the CDR3; the remainder is reconstructed from the germline J gene. The chain has TRBV10-2 and TRBJ1-2; D gene ambiguous. The CDR3 is 13 residues long. Per the germline V gene, CDR1 is WSHSY and CDR2 is SAAADI. The covered CDR3 bases are TGCGCCAGCAAGAAGGACTACCTGGGAGGC. This gives the protein CASKKDYLGG. The entire CDR3 reads CASKKDYLGGYTF.

This clone was detected many times. Here the CDR3 reads CASSPQTNYGYTF. The sequenced part of the CDR3 DNA is TGTGCCAGCAGCCCCCAGACAAACTATGGC. The chain recombines TRBV7-2 with TRBJ1-2, with unresolved D. The CDR3 is cut off 3 residues early in the read; its end comes from the germline J gene. Germline lookup yields CDR1 SGHTA and CDR2 FQGNSA. Trimming removed 5 bases from V and 2 bases from J, with 9 bases in between. The CDR3 is made up of 13 amino acids.

This clone was counted at least ten times. The read ends 3 residues shy of where the CDR3 ends; the end is completed using the germline J gene. V and J are TRBV5-1 and TRBJ1-3; D perhaps matches TRBD1 (5 bases). CDR1 and CDR2 from the germline V gene are SGHRS and YFSETQ. There are 15 residues in the CDR3. The ends were cut back, 0 bases at V and 7 bases at J, with 14 bases in the middle. The CDR3 reads CASSLGGVIQNTIYF. The CDR3 DNA, read in part, is TGCGCCAGCAGCTTGGGAGGGGTAATACAGAACACC.

This clone was counted at least ten times. The read falls 3 residues short of the CDR3 end, and the missing part is taken from the germline J gene. V gene TRBV5-6 combines with J gene TRBJ1-2; TRBD1 might be the D (6 bases). CDR1 SGHDT and CDR2 YYEEEE come from the germline V gene. The CDR3 totals 13 residues. The CDR3 here is CASSLDWGQGYTF. The CDR3 DNA, read in part, is TGTGCCAGCAGCTTGGACTGGGGGCAGGGC.

Many counts were recorded for this clone. The read ends 3 residues before the CDR3 terminus; that terminus is restored from the germline J gene. The J gene is TRBJ2-7, the V gene TRBV9, with 10 positions matching TRBD1. There are 15 residues in the CDR3. Germline CDR1 SGDLS, CDR2 YYNGEE. V was clipped by 2 bases and J by 2 bases; unmatched bases: 4. Partial CDR3 DNA: TGTGCCAGCAGCGTCGGGACAGGGGCTGCCTACGAG. This encodes CASSVGTGAAYE. The entire CDR3 reads CASSVGTGAAYEQYF.

In its sample, this clone was seen many times. At one end, the junction sequence differs from germline, possibly due to a read error. Read coverage stops 3 residues before the CDR3 terminus; the germline J gene supplies the remainder. The rearrangement joins TRBV6-1 to TRBJ1-2; D possibly corresponds to TRBD1 (5 bases). CDR3 size: 15 residues. The germline V gene encodes CDR1 MNHNS and CDR2 SASEGT. The CDR3 DNA, read in part, is TGTGCCAGCGGTGACCACAGGAGGCCTAACTATGGC. It yields the protein CASGDHRRPNYG. The complete CDR3 protein is CASGDHRRPNYGYTF.

This clone was detected many times. Read sequence stops 3 residues before the CDR3 end, and the germline J gene provides the missing end. The chain joins TRBV7-2 to TRBJ1-2, with TRBD1 as a possible D gene (5 bases). From germline, CDR1 is SGHTA and CDR2 FQGNSA. V was shortened by 0 bases and J by 6 bases, with 14 bases between the two germline ends. This CDR3 has 15 residues. The chain's CDR3 is CASSLATTDQDGYTF. The CDR3 bases that were read are TGTGCCAGCAGCTTAGCAACGACAGACCAGGATGGC.

This clone was counted ten times or more. The read ends 3 residues before the CDR3 terminus; that terminus is restored from the germline J gene. This chain connects TRBV29-1 to TRBJ1-1; D unclear. Germline values: CDR1 SQVTM, CDR2 ANQGSEA. V lost 4 bases, J lost 5 bases, and 17 bases lay in between. The CDR3 runs 14 residues. The CDR3 DNA, read in part, is TGCAGCGTTGTCGTAGCTATCCAGAGGACTGAA. Amino acid sequence: CSVVVAIQRTE. The entire CDR3 protein reads CSVVVAIQRTEAFF. Variable domain in full (rest from reference TRBV29-1 and TRBJ1-1): SAVISQKPSRDICQRGTSLTIQCQVDSQVTMMFWYRQQPGQSLTLIATANQGSEATYESGFVIDKFPISRPNLTFSTLTVSNMSPEDSSIYLCSVVVAIQRTEAFFGQGTRLTVV.

This clone was found many times. The DNA read from the CDR3 is TGTGCCAGCAGTCCGACAGGGAATCACAATGAG. Translating it yields CASSPTGNHNE. The full CDR3 protein is CASSPTGNHNEQFF. The chain joins TRBV12-3 or TRBV12-4 to TRBJ2-1; 7 bases are shared with TRBD1. The read comes to an end 3 residues before the CDR3 does, leaving the germline J gene to fill in the end. The length of the CDR3 is 14 residues. The V and J ends lost 5 bases and 5 bases, in that order; junction bases with no gene match: 6.

This clone was counted ten times or more. Incomplete CDR3 DNA: TGCAGTGCGCGGACAGGATCCTACGAG. This encodes CSARTGSYE. The whole CDR3 region reads CSARTGSYEQYF. The rearrangement links TRBV20-1 to TRBJ2-7; 7 bases match TRBD1. The DNA ends 3 residues before the CDR3 does, and the rest of the CDR3 is filled in from the germline J gene. This CDR3 is 12 amino acids long. J was trimmed by 1 base and V by 6 bases; bases with no gene match: 3. In germline, CDR1 is DFQATT, CDR2 SNEGSKA (reference sequence).

This clone was recorded at least ten times. The read is 3 residues too short to cover the CDR3 end, so that end is filled in from the germline J gene. This sample includes further DNA sequences coding for the same CDR3. V is TRBV5-1 and J is TRBJ2-3; 9 bases map to TRBD2. Unmatched junction bases numbered 2, after V lost 0 bases and J lost 0 bases. The germline CDR1 and CDR2 sequences are SGHRS and YFSETQ. The length of the CDR3 is 16 residues. The part of the CDR3 DNA that was read is TGCGCCAGCAGCTTGGGCCTAGCGGGAAGCACAGATACG. Its protein is CASSLGLAGSTDT. The whole CDR3 sequence is CASSLGLAGSTDTQYF.

About this clone itself: It may be a read error: a sequence one base away is much more abundant. The CDR3 end lies 3 residues beyond the end of the read and is filled in from the germline J gene. This chain links TRBV18 with TRBJ2-3, with 9 positions matching TRBD1. The CDR3 has 14 amino acids. Germline V gene sequence: CDR1 KGHSH, CDR2 LQKENI. The sequenced CDR3 bases are TGTGCCAGCTCAAGACAGGGGGGGAATCAGCCG. It encodes CASSRQGGNQP. The CDR3, in full, reads CASSRQGGNQPQYF.

This clone was picked up a small number of times. The read comes to an end 3 residues before the CDR3 does, leaving the germline J gene to fill in the end. The V and J genes are TRBV19 and TRBJ1-5; possibly TRBD1 for D (5 bases). CDR1 and CDR2 (germline): LNHDA, SQIVND (reference sequence). Between the trimmed V and J ends, which lost 10 bases and 2 bases, there was a span of 18 bases. The CDR3 extends over 15 amino acids. The CDR3 region is CATLDRSGGNQPQHF. The sequenced CDR3 bases are TGTGCCACCTTAGACAGATCTGGGGGCAATCAGCCC.

A word on this clone: The read ends 3 residues before the CDR3 terminus; that terminus is restored from the germline J gene. V and J are TRBV7-8 and TRBJ2-7; D call uncertain. This CDR3 is built from 13 residues. Trimming cost V 4 bases and J 3 bases, with 10 bases left between them. Germline assignment: CDR1 SGHVS and CDR2 FQNEAQ. The CDR3 loop reads CASSYRSLYEQYF. CDR3 DNA (partial): TGTGCCAGCAGCTATCGATCACTCTACGAG.

This clone was observed at least ten times. The read comes to an end 3 residues before the CDR3 does, leaving the germline J gene to fill in the end. V usage is TRBV12-5 and J usage is TRBJ1-5, with TRBD1 identical over 9 bases. The CDR3 is 15 amino acids. Germline loops: CDR1 LGHNT, CDR2 FRNRAP. J gave up 4 bases and V 2 bases, and 3 bases lay outside the gene matches. CDR3 loop: CASGLSGQGNQPQHF. Incomplete CDR3 DNA: TGTGCTAGTGGTTTGTCCGGACAGGGGAATCAGCCC.

A remark on this clone: Read data end 3 residues before the CDR3 end; the end is taken from the germline J gene. This chain connects TRBV7-9 to TRBJ1-2, with D possibly being TRBD1 (6 bases). The CDR3 runs to 13 residues. From germline, CDR1 is SEHNR and CDR2 FQNEAQ (reference sequence). CDR3 in amino acids: CASSVQGYYDYTF. The CDR3 bases that were read are TGTGCCAGCAGCGTACAGGGATACTACGAC.

This clone occurred a few times. The read is 3 residues too short to cover the CDR3 end, so that end is filled in from the germline J gene. The sample carries other DNA sequences with the same CDR3. This chain uses TRBV19 with TRBJ2-5, with 10 bases matching TRBD2. CDR3 length: 16 residues. CDR1 is LNHDA, CDR2 SQIVND, per germline (reference sequence). V trimming: 5 bases; J trimming: 3 bases; junction bases outside the gene matches: 9. The CDR3: CASSVTAGGPEETQYF. Incomplete CDR3 DNA: TGTGCCAGTAGTGTAACAGCGGGAGGGCCGGAAGAGACC.

This clone was observed a handful of times. This may stem from a read error, because a much larger clone lies one nucleotide away. The observed sequence ends 3 residues before the CDR3 terminus, with the missing tail filled in from the germline J gene. Other nucleotide sequences from this sample produce the same CDR3. The chain has TRBV7-2 and TRBJ1-6, with D possibly TRBD1 on 5 matching bases. The CDR3 sequence is 15 residues long. In germline, CDR1 is SGHTA, CDR2 FQGNSA. The sequenced CDR3 bases are TGTGCCAGCAGCTTAGTTCCAGGGTCGGATTCGCCC. Its protein product is CASSLVPGSDSP. The CDR3 as a whole reads CASSLVPGSDSPLHF.

This clone was detected many times. The read halts 3 residues ahead of the CDR3 end, with the missing end drawn from the germline J gene. V and J are TRBV20-1 and TRBJ2-7; 8 nucleotides match TRBD2. With V trimmed by 3 bases and J by 2 bases, 12 bases remained unmatched. The CDR3 has 16 amino acids. Germline CDR1 reads DFQATT; CDR2 reads SNEGSKA (reference sequence). This chain's CDR3 is CSARAVLRGEPYEQYF. The part of the CDR3 DNA that was read is TGCAGTGCTAGGGCGGTGCTGCGGGGGGAACCCTACGAG.

This clone was recorded many times. Sequencing ends 3 residues short of the CDR3 end; the germline J gene provides the rest. The chain employs TRBV20-1 and TRBJ1-2, with 7 bases that match TRBD1. This CDR3 is 13 amino acids long. Germline CDR1 and CDR2: DFQATT and SNEGSKA (reference sequence). The part of the CDR3 DNA that was read is TGCAGTGCTAGGAGCCCAGGGGGGCCCGGC. Encoded protein: CSARSPGGPG. In full, the CDR3 is CSARSPGGPGYTF.

In its sample, this clone was seen many times. The CDR3 is cut off 3 residues early in the read; its end comes from the germline J gene. V and J are TRBV4-1 and TRBJ2-3; D uncertain. This CDR3 has 12 residues. V dropped 1 base and J dropped 5 bases, with 4 bases sitting between them. CDR1 and CDR2 (germline): MGHRA, YSYEKL. CDR3: CASSQVEDTQYF. The sequenced CDR3 bases are TGCGCCAGCAGCCAAGTAGAAGATACG.

On this clone itself: The read finishes 3 residues shy of the CDR3 end, and the germline J gene is used to complete it. The chain joins TRBV19 to TRBJ2-6, with D tentatively TRBD2 (6 bases). V was cut by 5 bases and J by 0 bases, with 26 bases left in between. Germline V gene data show CDR1 as LNHDA and CDR2 as SQIVND (reference sequence). This CDR3 comprises 21 residues. Incomplete CDR3 DNA: TGTGCCAGTAGTGATTGGGCCTTATGGGAGGAGGGGATCTCTGGGGCCAACGTC. Protein product: CASSDWALWEEGISGANV. The full CDR3 is CASSDWALWEEGISGANVLTF.

This clone was found many times. The CDR3 goes on 3 residues after the read ends, and that part is filled in from the germline J gene. The rearrangement uses TRBV20-1 and TRBJ1-1; 8 bases map to TRBD1. Germline CDR1 is DFQATT and CDR2 is SNEGSKA (reference sequence). Trimming removed 2 bases from V and 3 bases from J; junction bases left unmatched: 2. The CDR3 totals 13 residues. The covered CDR3 bases are TGCAGTGCTAGAACAGGGGGGGACACTGAA. Its protein product is CSARTGGDTE. The full CDR3 protein is CSARTGGDTEAFF.

This clone showed up many times. The read ends 3 residues shy of where the CDR3 ends; the end is completed using the germline J gene. The chain joins TRBV7-9 to TRBJ2-1; TRBD2 matches at 9 bases. With V trimmed by 4 bases and J by 4 bases, 5 bases remained unmatched. The CDR3 contains 15 residues. CDR1 is SEHNR and CDR2 is FQNEAQ in the germline V gene (reference sequence). The sequenced part of the CDR3 DNA is TGTGCCAGCAGCTCCGAGCGGGGGGCATACAATGAG. It codes for CASSSERGAYNE. The CDR3 in full is CASSSERGAYNEQFF.

This clone has a count of ten or more. The read ends 3 residues shy of where the CDR3 ends; the end is completed using the germline J gene. The chain uses TRBV2 and TRBJ1-1; TRBD1 agrees at 8 bases. Germline V gives CDR1 SNHLY, CDR2 FYNNEI. V gave up 0 bases and J gave up 6 bases; unmatched junction bases: 9. The CDR3 loop spans 16 amino acids. CDR3 sequence: CASSEAPGGDGAEAFF. CDR3 DNA (partial): TGTGCCAGCAGTGAAGCCCCAGGGGGCGACGGGGCTGAA. Complete variable domain (other parts from reference TRBV2 and TRBJ1-1): EPEVTQTPSHQVTQMGQEVILRCVPISNHLYFYWYRQILGQKVEFLVSFYNNEISEKSEIFDDQFSVERPDGSNFTLKIRSTKLEDSAMYFCASSEAPGGDGAEAFFGQGTRLTVV.

This clone was detected ten times or more. The missing CDR3 end, 3 residues past where the read stops, is filled in from the germline J gene. The chain combines TRBV27 with TRBJ1-5, with D perhaps TRBD1 (6 bases). This CDR3 region has 14 residues. With 6 bases removed from V and 1 base from J, the gap between germline ends came to 10 bases. Germline CDR1 reads MNHEY; CDR2 reads SMNVEV (reference sequence). Partial CDR3 DNA: TGTGCCAGCAGGAGGGGGGGGAGCAATCAGCCC. Encoded protein: CASRRGGSNQP. The full CDR3 protein reads CASRRGGSNQPQHF.

This clone was recorded many times. Read coverage stops 3 residues before the CDR3 terminus; the germline J gene supplies the remainder. This chain links TRBV6-2 or TRBV6-3 with TRBJ1-1; D is possibly TRBD1 (6 bases). This CDR3 has 17 residues. CDR1 is MNHEY, CDR2 SVGEGT, per germline. V was pared by 2 bases and J by 0 bases, with 16 bases between. The part of the CDR3 DNA that was read is TGTGCCAGCAGTTACCCCCGTTCCCAGGGGATGAACACTGAA. This sequence encodes CASSYPRSQGMNTE. The whole CDR3 reads CASSYPRSQGMNTEAFF.